A single sample is the source of the 16 T cell receptor beta chains below, sequenced in a study of regulatory T cells in long-lasting Graves disease. According to the study, TCR beta libraries were built with iRepertoire HTBI primers and CDR3-region Arm-PCR. TCRdb independently ran MiXCR on the multiplex PCR reads; one entry per CDR3 protein. This table has about 540,000 distinct CDR3 sequences, approximately 12% appearing once. Stated time point: newly diagnosed GD, antithyroid drugs for less than 3 months. Making the TCR library involved RNA that had been extracted from PBMCs. A further study also used this sample, focusing on T cells in Graves' hyperthyroidism and ophthalmopathy.

Sequenced material: peripheral blood mononuclear cells (PBMCs), taken at new diagnosis, from a patient treated with antithyroid drugs. All receptors come from a man aged 25-45 years with Graves disease.

The sample holds many counts of this clonotype. The chain is built from TRBV20-1 and TRBJ2-3; maybe TRBD2 (6 bases). Trimming left V 5 bases short and J 1 base short, with 13 bases between. The CDR3 covers 14 residues. CDR1 is DFQATT and CDR2 is SNEGSKA in the germline V gene (reference sequence). The CDR3 loop reads CSAPGLDRTDTQYF. The DNA of the CDR3 is TGCAGTGCTCCGGGACTGGACCGCACAGATACGCAGTATTTT.

The V gene is TRBV9, the J gene TRBJ2-7; D is perhaps TRBD2 (5 bases). Germline V lookup: CDR1 SGDLS, CDR2 YYNGEE. V gave up 0 bases and J gave up 2 bases, with 12 bases separating them. This CDR3 is built from 15 residues. CDR3 region: CASSVDPAETYEQYF. The CDR3 DNA is TGTGCCAGCAGCGTAGATCCAGCGGAGACCTACGAGCAGTACTTC.

This clonotype appeared many times. The rearrangement links TRBV20-1 to TRBJ1-5, with unresolved D. Germline V gene data show CDR1 as DFQATT and CDR2 as SNEGSKA (reference sequence). The CDR3 is 15 amino acids. Trimming shortened V by 6 bases and J by 3 bases, and 18 bases separated the two germline ends. The CDR3: CSAPLVNGHNQPQHF. The CDR3 DNA sequence: TGCAGTGCCCCACTGGTCAACGGGCACAATCAGCCCCAGCATTTT.

Many counts were recorded for this clonotype. This chain uses TRBV12-3 or TRBV12-4 with TRBJ1-1; D remains unclear. This CDR3 is built from 13 residues. V was clipped by 8 bases and J by 0 bases, with 10 bases between them. The CDR3 DNA is TGTGCCAGCGGCCGGGATTTGAACACTGAAGCTTTCTTT. Translated: CASGRDLNTEAFF.

This clonotype has ten or more counts. J is TRBJ1-1 and V is TRBV24-1; D is unresolved. CDR1 KGHDR and CDR2 SFDVKD come from the germline V gene. V was clipped by 5 bases and J by 3 bases, with 9 bases between them. The CDR3 totals 13 residues. CDR3 nucleotide sequence: TGTGCCACCAGTGGAAACAAATACACTGAAGCTTTCTTT. It specifies CATSGNKYTEAFF.

V gene TRBV5-1 combines with J gene TRBJ2-7; 10 bases are a match to TRBD2. The CDR3 has 16 amino acids. Germline V gene sequence: CDR1 SGHRS, CDR2 YFSETQ. V was pared by 0 bases and J by 8 bases, with 11 bases of the junction left unmatched. The CDR3, as DNA: TGCGCCAGCAGCTTGGTATCAACTAGCGGGACGGGCAAGCAGTACTTC. Encoded protein: CASSLVSTSGTGKQYF.

This clonotype was observed a few times. This chain links TRBV20-1 with TRBJ2-7, with a tentative D call TRBD2 (6 bases). This CDR3 has 14 amino acids. Germline V CDR1 and CDR2: DFQATT, SNEGSKA (reference sequence). The V end lost 3 bases, the J end lost 2 bases, and 14 bases lay between the germline ends. The CDR3 region is CSASFIAGTYEQYF. The CDR3 nucleotides are TGCAGTGCTAGTTTCATCGCGGGAACCTACGAGCAGTACTTC.

Only a few counts were recorded for this clonotype. The chain joins TRBV20-1 to TRBJ2-1; 9 positions match TRBD2. The CDR3 sequence is 17 residues long. V was clipped by 2 bases and J by 0 bases; unmatched bases: 8. Germline CDR1 reads DFQATT; CDR2 reads SNEGSKA (reference sequence). The chain's CDR3 is CSARPYRLADSYNEQFF. CDR3 bases: TGCAGTGCTAGACCCTATCGACTAGCGGACTCCTACAATGAGCAGTTCTTC.

This clonotype was detected many times. The V and J genes are TRBV7-9 and TRBJ2-1; 12 bases are shared with TRBD1. CDR1 is SEHNR and CDR2 is FQNEAQ in the germline V gene (reference sequence). This CDR3 spans 17 amino acids. Germline trimming cut 5 bases from V and 7 bases from J; bases unmatched to any gene: 12. This CDR3 reads CASSATYRDRGQNEQFF. DNA of the CDR3: TGTGCCAGCAGCGCCACCTACCGGGACAGGGGGCAGAATGAGCAGTTCTTC.

This clonotype occurred a few times. Compared with germline, one end of the junction differs, possibly owing to a read error. The V and J genes are TRBV7-9 and TRBJ2-4; D is possibly TRBD1 (6 bases). The CDR3 covers 12 residues. Germline assignment: CDR1 SEHNR and CDR2 FQNEAQ (reference sequence). The CDR3 loop reads CASSLNRDPMDF. In DNA form, the CDR3 reads TGTGCCAGCAGCTTAAACAGGGACCCCATGGACTTC.

This clonotype has a count of ten or more. The chain's CDR3 is CASRRRQGSNEQFF. DNA of the CDR3: TGTGCCAGCAGACGACGACAGGGCAGCAATGAGCAGTTCTTC. The rearrangement uses TRBV6-2 or TRBV6-3 and TRBJ2-1; 7 bases align to TRBD1. V was pared by 6 bases and J by 6 bases, with 8 bases of the junction left unmatched. This CDR3 has 14 residues. Germline V gives CDR1 MNHEY, CDR2 SVGEGT.

The table lists this clonotype with many counts. The CDR3 DNA sequence: TGTGCCAGCAGCGCCACGGGGGAACGTTCACCCCTCCACTTT. As protein: CASSATGERSPLHF. This chain connects TRBV11-2 to TRBJ1-6; TRBD1 might be the D (5 bases). Germline V CDR1 and CDR2: SGHAT, FQNNGV. The V end was cut by 5 bases, the J end by 9 bases, with 14 bases between. CDR3 size: 14 residues.

This clonotype was seen only a few times. V and J are TRBV25-1 and TRBJ1-3; D is perhaps TRBD1 (5 bases). There are 16 residues in the CDR3. Germline CDR1 and CDR2: MGHDK and SYGVNS. V was shortened by 6 bases and J by 0 bases, with 15 bases between the two germline ends. The CDR3 nucleotides are TGTGCCAGCAGCTTCGCGGGAGGGGCCTCTGGAAACACCATATATTTT. Residues: CASSFAGGASGNTIYF. The full variable domain, rest sourced from reference TRBV25-1 and TRBJ1-3, is EADIYQTPRYLVIGTGKKITLECSQTMGHDKMYWYQQDPGMELHLIHYSYGVNSTEKGDLSSESTVSRIRTEHFPLTLESARPSHTSQYLCASSFAGGASGNTIYFGEGSWLTVV.

This clonotype was observed many times. The chain is built from TRBV7-2 and TRBJ2-5, with D tentatively TRBD1 or TRBD2 (5 bases each). Germline lookup yields CDR1 SGHTA and CDR2 FQGNSA. V lost 8 bases and J 2 bases, leaving 15 bases between the germline ends. The CDR3 consists of 14 residues. The CDR3 bases are TGTGCCAGCGGCCGGGGCGGGTCGCAAGAGACCCAGTACTTC. Its protein is CASGRGGSQETQYF.

This clonotype was detected ten times or more. The chain employs TRBV12-3 or TRBV12-4 and TRBJ1-5; D is undetermined. The CDR3 totals 13 residues. Between the trimmed V and J ends, which lost 6 bases and 6 bases, there was a span of 12 bases. The CDR3 here is CASRELGSQPQHF. The CDR3 DNA sequence: TGTGCCAGCAGGGAACTAGGCAGTCAGCCCCAGCATTTT.

This clonotype was counted at least ten times. The chain has TRBV3-1 and TRBJ1-2; tentative D call: TRBD1 (6 bases). Germline values: CDR1 LGHDT, CDR2 YNNKEL (reference sequence). The CDR3 is 14 amino acids. Trimming took off 0 bases at V and 7 bases at J, with 12 bases between the two ends. DNA for the CDR3: TGTGCCAGCAGCCAAGATTGGGGAGGGGGTGGCTACACCTTC. Amino acid sequence: CASSQDWGGGGYTF.